The following is a TCR beta chain sequence with its context. What antigen it recognizes has not been identified. No base-level quality is on record; no much larger clone is a single base apart. In light of the paper, this sample's treatment or condition label describes: around 19 received Ad26.COV2.S at low or high dose, single or two shots; several received placebo; per-sample allocation not given. For vaccine and placebo recipients, the sequenced repertoires came from samples collected on day 63 after the first injection. In Cohort 1b, 25 or so adults aged 18-55 years were enrolled at a single site in Boston, USA, between 29 July and 7 August 2020. Ad26.COV2.S consisted of a replication-incompetent adenovirus type 26 vector by which a prefusion-stabilized SARS-CoV-2 spike protein from the original Wuhan strain was expressed. V gives up 3 bases and J gives up 5 bases, and the segment between their germline ends measures 17 bases. The CDR3 measures 15 amino acids from cysteine to phenylalanine. Only the CDR3 part of the read is kept: 45 bases, read in frame from the first base. For CDR1 and CDR2, the germline V gene (reference sequence) lists LNHNV and YYDKDF.

The data were taken from a study of Ad26.COV2.S vaccination and SARS-CoV-2 variants (dated by TCRdb to about 2021). General notes on the study: Vaccine-arm donors were drawn from COV1001, a multicentre, randomized, double-blind, placebo-controlled phase I-IIa trial of Ad26.COV2.S in healthy adults. Ad26.COV2.S was administered intramuscularly at 5 x 10^10 or 1 x 10^11 viral particles, either as a single shot or as two shots given 56 days apart. Sequencing of the TCRbeta repertoire served to evaluate the specificity and breadth of SARS-CoV-2-reactive T cell receptors following Ad26.COV2.S vaccination. A total of around 32 samples were included in the TCR-sequenced set, comprising 19 Ad26.COV2.S vaccine recipients, 5 placebo recipients and 8 SARS-CoV-2 convalescent individuals. Trial participants were randomized into five groups of five: low-dose or high-dose Ad26.COV2.S given once or twice, or placebo on both occasions. Investigators did not know the trial group allocation while performing experiments and assessing outcomes. Study-wide conclusions, independent of this receptor: Compared with placebo recipients, Ad26.COV2.S recipients showed higher spike-specific TCR breadth (P = 0.0014). Substantial breadth of spike-specific CD8+ and CD4+ T cell responses was reported after vaccination. Vaccine and placebo recipients had comparable non-spike TCR breadth, which fits with the vaccine containing only spike. According to the authors, total T cell responses may have been underestimated by the TCR breadth and depth analyses. The study was not powered for comparison of responses between vaccine doses or regimens.

The immunoSEQ Assay was used to sequence TCRbeta CDR3 regions. After extraction, genomic DNA underwent amplification by bias-controlled multiplex PCR, followed by high-throughput sequencing. On the study's bioinformatics: To quantify the absolute abundance of each unique TCRbeta CDR3 region, sequences were collapsed and filtered. Usable DNA was measured by amplifying reference genes present in all nucleated cells, and TCRbeta template counts were normalized to that usable DNA to estimate T cell fraction. Repertoire TCRs were annotated as SARS-CoV-2-specific by exact matching of V gene, CDR3 amino acid sequence and J gene to a known reactive TCR set. MIRA supplied the reference SARS-CoV-2 TCR set, which was filtered for enrichment in COVID-19-positive ImmuneCODE repertoires so that public or cross-reactive TCRs were removed. Drawing on the MIRA antigens, annotated TCRs were analysed further at the level of specific ORF or position within ORF. Depth was the summed frequency of annotated unique rearrangements, while breadth was defined as annotated unique rearrangements over total unique productive rearrangements. Two-sided Wilcoxon rank-sum tests were applied when comparing TCR breadth between groups. TCRdb's version of the immuneACCESS table is confined to in-frame rearrangements and falls short of the full clone set. An unresolved V gene accounts for under half of the shortfall where checked; the remainder is of unknown origin. That table gives V, J and clone size, and the DNA gave D and trimming. In all, the sample holds some 320,000 clones, and just over 85% of those were seen once. Of the sample, around 2% falls within the top ten clones.

The sample was peripheral blood, taken in a trial of Ad26.COV2.S vaccine versus placebo. The sequence is built from TRBV15 and TRBJ2-7; the D region possibly corresponds to TRBD2 (6 bases align). This sequence was found in a person aged 18-65 years who received the Ad26.COV2.S COVID-19 vaccine or a placebo. DNA sequence: TGTGCCACCAGCAGGGGGGGTGTTAGGAGTCACGAGCAGTACTTC. It translates as CATSRGGVRSHEQYF.